The clone carrying this T cell receptor beta chain has only one observation. V lost 4 bases and J lost 0, with 7 bases in between. Germline lookup yields CDR1 SGDLS and CDR2 YYNGEE. This CDR3 spans 13 amino acids. This entry comes from a study of blood T cell repertoires in COVID-19. Study processing details: From reference gene primer amplification, estimates of nucleated cell counts were derived. The repertoire was sequenced with immunoSEQ multiplex PCR; TCRdb's copy has only in-frame clones and lacks some. V and J calls and clone size follow that table, whereas D and trimming were derived from the DNA. The sample lists about 80,000 clones, approximately 85% seen once, with roughly 9.6% in the top ten.

The sample taken for sequencing was peripheral blood. The chain employs TRBV9 and TRBJ1-1, with D perhaps matching TRBD1 (5 bases). This TCR was recovered from a man aged 45-60 years with COVID-19, enrolled during active disease. CDR3 loop: CASSSQVNTEAFF. The CDR3 DNA follows: TGTGCCAGCAGCTCACAGGTGAACACTGAAGCTTTCTTT.